Listed below are T cell receptor beta chains from one sample, sequenced in a study of CD8+CD57+ T cells in acquired aplastic anemia. One entry per CDR3 protein results from TCRdb running MiXCR on the reads. The data hold roughly 200,000 distinct CDR3 sequences, with around 60% observed a single time. Sample: sorted CD4+, CD8+, or CD8+CD57+ T cells (not recorded which) from PBMCs. These receptors came from a human donor with aplastic anemia. Both conserved end residues are part of each CDR3. The D gene is left open where the match is weak. Clone size, where shown, is once, few, many, or a class for clones that have expanded.

v_gene,j_gene,d_gene,len,abundance,CDR3aa,CDR3nt
TRBV7-6,TRBJ1-1,-,13,-,CASSSDRLTEAFF,TGTGCCAGCAGCTCCGACAGGTTGACTGAAGCTTTCTTT
TRBV20-1,TRBJ2-7,-,11,-,CSAPGGAEQYF,TGCAGTGCCCCGGGTGGTGCCGAGCAGTACTTC
TRBV10-3,TRBJ2-5,-,14,-,CASSQDGGGETQYF,TGTGCCAGCAGTCAAGACGGGGGTGGGGAGACCCAGTACTTC
TRBV24-1,TRBJ2-1,-,13,-,CATSDKGTDTQFF,TGTGCCACCAGTGATAAGGGCACAGATACGCAGTTCTTC
TRBV7-9,TRBJ2-2,-,16,-,CASSLGQGDGAGELFF,TGTGCCAGCAGCTTAGGGCAGGGTGACGGAGCCGGGGAGCTGTTTTTT
TRBV7-8,TRBJ1-5,-,15,-,CASSSLTGTTQPQHF,TGTGCCAGCAGCTCTTTAACCGGGACAACCCAGCCCCAGCATTTT
TRBV19,TRBJ1-6,-,13,many,CASSPGTHSPLHF,TGTGCCAGTAGTCCAGGAACTCATTCACCCCTCCACTTT
TRBV6-2/TRBV6-3,TRBJ1-1,-,16,-,CASSYSRADLNTEAFF,TGTGCCAGCAGTTACTCGAGGGCGGATTTGAACACTGAAGCTTTCTTT
TRBV2,TRBJ1-6,TRBD1,15,many,CASSEEAGGNSPLHF,TGTGCCAGCAGTGAAGAGGCAGGGGGGAATTCACCCCTCCACTTT
TRBV2,TRBJ1-2,-,12,-,CASSGRSYGYTF,TGTGCCAGCAGCGGACGGTCATATGGCTACACCTTC
TRBV15,TRBJ1-2,TRBD1,16,-,CVTSADQGARVYGYTF,TGTGTCACCAGCGCAGATCAGGGGGCGCGTGTCTATGGCTACACCTTC
TRBV7-6,TRBJ1-6,-,18,-,CASSLSPLQSGTNSPLHF,TGTGCCAGCAGCTTAAGCCCCCTGCAATCAGGGACCAATTCACCCCTCCACTTT
TRBV30,TRBJ2-1,-,10,many,CAYGEDEQFF,TGTGCGTACGGGGAGGATGAGCAGTTCTTC
TRBV6-1,TRBJ2-1,TRBD2,16,-,CASTTSGGAACNEQFF,TGTGCCAGTACGACTAGCGGGGGGGCCGCCTGCAATGAGCAGTTCTTC
TRBV11-2,TRBJ1-2,TRBD1,13,-,CASSPGGFYGYTF,TGTGCCAGCAGTCCAGGGGGCTTTTATGGCTACACCTTC
TRBV15,TRBJ2-2,-,16,once,CATSRDPPPNTGELFF,TGTGCCACCAGTAGAGACCCCCCCCCCAACACCGGGGAGCTGTTTTTT
TRBV7-2,TRBJ1-1,-,12,many,CASSFLGTEAFF,TGTGCCAGCAGCTTCTTAGGAACTGAAGCTTTCTTT
TRBV29-1,TRBJ1-1,TRBD1,13,-,CSVETGRNTEAFF,TGCAGCGTTGAGACAGGGAGGAATACTGAAGCTTTCTTT
TRBV7-2,TRBJ1-2,TRBD1,13,-,CASSLDRGLGYTF,TGTGCCAGCAGCTTGGACAGGGGGCTTGGCTACACCTTC
TRBV5-6,TRBJ1-6,-,14,-,CASSSGLKNSPLHF,TGTGCCAGCAGCTCTGGACTGAAGAATTCACCCCTCCACTTT
TRBV6-5,TRBJ2-7,-,13,-,CASTDGSPYEQYF,TGTGCCAGCACCGATGGCAGCCCTTACGAGCAGTACTTC
TRBV10-3,TRBJ1-1,TRBD1,12,-,CALTGGVTEAFF,TGTGCCTTGACAGGGGGCGTAACTGAAGCTTTCTTT
TRBV10-3,TRBJ2-7,-,13,-,CAISDSKAYEQYF,TGTGCCATCAGTGACAGCAAAGCCTACGAGCAGTACTTC
TRBV5-1,TRBJ2-1,-,12,-,CASSLGSNEQFF,TGCGCCAGCAGCTTGGGCTCGAATGAGCAGTTCTTC
TRBV25-1,TRBJ1-4,TRBD1,13,-,CASIGQGSGKLFF,TGTGCCAGCATAGGACAGGGGTCTGGAAAACTGTTTTTT
TRBV7-9,TRBJ2-1,TRBD2,15,-,CASSSGGGAFNEQFF,TGTGCCAGCAGCTCCGGCGGGGGGGCCTTCAATGAGCAGTTCTTC
TRBV20-1,TRBJ1-2,TRBD1,12,-,CSASSRQGPYTF,TGCAGTGCTAGCTCAAGACAGGGTCCTTACACCTTC
TRBV19,TRBJ1-3,-,14,-,CASSQRTQGNTIYF,TGTGCCAGTTCACAACGGACCCAAGGAAACACCATATATTTT